Listed below are T cell receptor beta chains from one sample, sequenced in a study of beta chain features in type 1 diabetes. This table comes from immunoSEQ multiplex PCR, and its TCRdb copy is limited to in-frame clones, with some not included. The data hold some 350,000 clones, with around 10% observed a single time. The sequenced sample consisted of central memory CD4+ T cells from blood. Source of these receptors: a man aged 25 to 40 with type 1 diabetes. CDR3s include the opening cysteine and the closing phenylalanine or tryptophan.

v_call,cdr3_aa
TRBV10-3,CAIRGSYNEQFF
TRBV28,CASGGTLSYEQYF
TRBV7-2,CASSTGLAGEVGQYF
TRBV5-1,CASNLAGLAGRETQYF
TRBV28,CASSLRGRIGSDTEAFF
TRBV18,CASSPRLVSSYEQYF
TRBV5-4,CASSQDGATNEKLFF
TRBV7-9,CASSSSGQGNGYTF
TRBV7-9,CASSLRGTGVGEQYF
TRBV2,CASSGTGAETQYF
TRBV6-1,CASRMGQGTTDTQYF
TRBV5-6,CASSASNEQYF
TRBV12-2,CASRSTRPGADTQYF
TRBV5-1,CASSLQGTDGELFF
TRBV25-1,CASSEVTSGVRHEQYF
TRBV6-1,CASREASSYEQYF
TRBV28,CASSLHGATNTEAFF